This entry is about one T cell receptor beta chain. This sample is part of a study of blood T cell repertoires in COVID-19. Sequencing used immunoSEQ multiplex PCR; TCRdb keeps in-frame clones, though not all of them. The data show roughly 50,000 clones, 89% seen once. This TCR came from a woman aged 60 to 75 with active COVID-19. Sequenced: peripheral blood.

The CDR3 DNA reads as TGTGCCAGCCGCCGACAGGGTTATAATGAAAAACTGTTTTTT. Its protein product is CASRRQGYNEKLFF. The rearrangement links TRBV2 to TRBJ1-4, with 7 nucleotides matching TRBD1. CDR3 length: 14 residues. Germline lookup yields CDR1 SNHLY and CDR2 FYNNEI. V shed 8 bases and J 4 bases; nucleotides not matched to a gene: 7.